A single sample is the source of the 9 T cell receptor beta chains below, sequenced in a study of shared clonotypes between healthy human individuals. It was CD45RO-negative cells, positively selected for CCR7, that made up naive CD8 cells, with terminally differentiated effector memory CD45RA+ cells excluded. Assay: immunoSEQ multiplex PCR; the TCRdb copy retains only in-frame clones and omits some. The sample holds about 680,000 clones, about 91% seen once. The source material was naive CD8+ T cells sorted from blood. The receptors here all came from a man aged 25-45 years in good health.

This chain connects TRBV7-9 to TRBJ2-1; 7 bases are a match to TRBD2. Trimming removed 8 bases from V and 8 bases from J; junction bases left unmatched: 9. The V gene's germline CDR1 is SEHNR and CDR2 FQNEAQ (reference sequence). The CDR3 contains 13 residues. The CDR3 DNA follows: TGTGCCAGCCGGGACTACAACGTGGATGAGCAGTTCTTC. This sequence encodes CASRDYNVDEQFF.

The V gene is TRBV29-1, the J gene TRBJ1-1; D uncertain. This CDR3 spans 12 amino acids. Germline values: CDR1 SQVTM, CDR2 ANQGSEA. The ends were cut back, 2 bases at V and 0 bases at J, with 4 bases in the middle. DNA for the CDR3: TGCAGCGTTGAACGGATGAACACTGAAGCTTTCTTT. Amino acids: CSVERMNTEAFF.

The J gene is TRBJ2-1, the V gene TRBV7-9, with 14 bases fitting TRBD2. Trimming took 4 bases from V and 1 from J; bases not matched to a gene: 9. This CDR3 region has 19 residues. CDR1 and CDR2 from the germline V gene are SEHNR and FQNEAQ (reference sequence). The CDR3: CASSSGLAGVSSSYNEQFF. In DNA, the CDR3 is TGTGCCAGCAGCTCGGGACTAGCGGGAGTCAGTAGTTCCTACAATGAGCAGTTCTTC.

The chain couples TRBV2 to TRBJ2-1; D might be TRBD2 (5 bases). Germline loops: CDR1 SNHLY, CDR2 FYNNEI. The CDR3 loop spans 15 amino acids. V lost 2 bases to trimming and J lost 4 bases, with 12 bases between them. Written as DNA, the CDR3 is TGTGCCAGCAGTGAATTAGCGAGAGCTTACAATGAGCAGTTCTTC. Translating it yields CASSELARAYNEQFF.

The genes are TRBV7-2 and TRBJ2-2; unclear D gene. Trimming removed 1 base at V and 0 bases at J, with 3 bases between. The CDR3 length is 14 residues. Germline-derived CDR1 and CDR2 are SGHTA and FQGNSA. CDR3 sequence: CASSLEANTGELFF. DNA for the CDR3: TGTGCCAGCAGCTTAGAAGCGAACACCGGGGAGCTGTTTTTT. The variable domain in full, with the rest retrieved from reference TRBV7-2 and TRBJ2-2, is GAGVSQSPSNKVTEKGKDVELRCDPISGHTALYWYRQSLGQGLEFLIYFQGNSAPDKSGLPSDRFSAERTGGSVSTLTIQRTQQEDSAVYLCASSLEANTGELFFGEGSRLTVL.

The chain carries TRBV27 and TRBJ1-1, with D unclear. CDR1 and CDR2 from the germline V gene are MNHEY and SMNVEV (reference sequence). This CDR3 spans 13 amino acids. The ends were cut back, 3 bases at V and 0 bases at J, with 5 bases in the middle. CDR3 nucleotides: TGTGCCAGCAGTTTCAAGATGAACACTGAAGCTTTCTTT. This encodes CASSFKMNTEAFF.

The gene calls are TRBV27 and TRBJ2-3; D remains unclear. The CDR3 has 11 residues. The V and J ends lost 10 bases and 2 bases respectively, with 7 bases between them. Germline CDR1 is MNHEY and CDR2 is SMNVEV (reference sequence). In DNA form, the CDR3 reads TGTGCCACCCACGCCACAGATACGCAGTATTTT. Its translation: CATHATDTQYF.

V gene TRBV7-9 combines with J gene TRBJ1-4; possible D gene TRBD1, 6 bases. CDR3 size: 15 residues. CDR1 is SEHNR, CDR2 FQNEAQ, per germline (reference sequence). Trimming took 5 bases from V and 0 from J, leaving 10 bases between them. CDR3 in amino acids: CASSGGTPTNEKLFF. DNA for the CDR3: TGTGCCAGCAGCGGGGGGACACCAACTAATGAAAAACTGTTTTTT.

The gene calls are TRBV27 and TRBJ2-1; D is unresolved. V lost 5 bases to trimming and J lost 10 bases, with 12 bases between them. The CDR3 is 12 residues long. Germline assignment: CDR1 MNHEY and CDR2 SMNVEV (reference sequence). This chain's CDR3 is CASSGSMGEQFF. In nucleotides, the CDR3 is TGTGCCAGCAGTGGGTCCATGGGGGAGCAGTTCTTC.